What follows are 17 T cell receptor beta chains derived from one specimen sequenced in a study of read filtering for tumor transcriptome and immune sequencing. From roughly 400 ng of RNA, a library with molecular barcoded alpha/delta and beta/gamma adaptors was made. TCRdb reanalysed the reads using MiXCR and keeps one entry per CDR3 protein. The sample has tens of thousands of distinct CDR3 sequences, 13% to 15% seen once. The sample taken for sequencing was a population of CD138-negative cells sorted from bone marrow. Receptor source: a donor at least 40 years old with multiple myeloma.

In this sample, this clonotype turned up a few times. V is TRBV5-1 and J is TRBJ2-7; D may match TRBD1 or TRBD2 (5 bases each). The V and J ends lost 4 bases and 3 bases respectively, with 20 bases between them. CDR3 size: 16 residues. CDR1 and CDR2 (germline): SGHRS, YFSETQ. The CDR3 coding sequence is TGCGCCAGCAGCCCGGGACCCATCGAGGACGGCTACGAGCAGTACTTC. Translation gives CASSPGPIEDGYEQYF.

This clonotype has at least ten counts. The chain employs TRBV5-1 and TRBJ2-7, with D perhaps TRBD1 or TRBD2 (5 bases each). Trimming left V 8 bases short and J 2 bases short, with 11 bases between. The CDR3 is 12 amino acids. Germline CDR1 reads SGHRS; CDR2 reads YFSETQ. The CDR3 here is CASARDAYEQYF. CDR3 in DNA: TGCGCCAGTGCCAGGGACGCCTACGAGCAGTACTTC.

This clonotype was counted ten times or more. V is TRBV6-2 or TRBV6-3 and J is TRBJ2-7, with a tentative D call TRBD1 (5 bases). Trimming stripped 6 bases from V and 6 bases from J, with 12 bases between. Germline values: CDR1 MNHEY, CDR2 SVGEGT. The CDR3 is made up of 12 amino acids. CDR3 sequence reads: CASRLQQGEQYF. The DNA for the CDR3 is TGTGCCAGCAGACTTCAGCAGGGCGAGCAGTACTTC.

Judged by abundance, this clonotype is medium-sized. V is TRBV11-3 and J is TRBJ1-1; tentatively, D is TRBD1 (6 bases). There are 14 residues in the CDR3. Trimming took 2 bases from V and 0 from J, leaving 7 bases between them. Germline assignment: CDR1 SGHNT and CDR2 YENEEA. The chain's CDR3 is CASSLRGVNTEAFF. The CDR3 region has the DNA TGTGCCAGCAGCTTAAGGGGGGTGAACACTGAAGCTTTCTTT.

The V call is TRBV15, the J call TRBJ1-1, with D perhaps matching TRBD1 (5 bases). V was pared by 6 bases and J by 0 bases, with 8 bases between. The CDR3 covers 13 residues. The V gene's germline CDR1 is LNHNV and CDR2 YYDKDF (reference sequence). Written as DNA, the CDR3 is TGTGCCACCAGGGCGACAGTGAACACTGAAGCTTTCTTT. Amino acid sequence: CATRATVNTEAFF.

This clonotype was seen many times. CDR3 residues: CASSKTGDEQFF. The DNA of the CDR3 is TGTGCCAGCTCCAAGACCGGGGATGAGCAGTTCTTC. J is TRBJ2-1 and V is TRBV18; TRBD2 is a possible D gene (5 bases). Germline CDR1 reads KGHSH; CDR2 reads LQKENI. The CDR3 contains 12 residues. The germline V and J ends were trimmed by 6 bases and 8 bases, with 11 bases remaining between them.

This clonotype has at least ten counts. V is TRBV20-1 and J is TRBJ1-1; D gene ambiguous. The CDR3 totals 11 residues. Looked up from germline, CDR1 is DFQATT and CDR2 is SNEGSKA (reference sequence). Trimming removed 6 bases at V and 4 bases at J, with 9 bases between. CDR3 sequence reads: CSAYVSTEAFF. The CDR3 nucleotides read TGCAGTGCCTACGTCAGCACTGAAGCTTTCTTT.

This clonotype has a count of ten or more. The V and J genes are TRBV4-1 and TRBJ2-2, with TRBD2 matching over 12 bases. The CDR3 is 18 amino acids. V lost 3 bases and J lost 5; bases outside the gene matches: 10. Germline V lookup: CDR1 MGHRA, CDR2 YSYEKL. Written as DNA, the CDR3 is TGCGCCAGCAGCCACAGTACTAGCGGGGGGCCAATTACCGGGGAGCTGTTTTTT. It yields the protein CASSHSTSGGPITGELFF.

Many counts were recorded for this clonotype. The chain recombines TRBV19 with TRBJ1-5; D gene unclear. CDR3 length equals 13 residues. Germline loops: CDR1 LNHDA, CDR2 SQIVND (reference sequence). Trimming removed 4 bases at V and 1 base at J, with 5 bases between. CDR3 nucleotide sequence: TGTGCCAGTAGTAAGATCAGCAATCAGCCCCAGCATTTT. Protein product: CASSKISNQPQHF.

In this sample, this clonotype turned up many times. The rearrangement joins TRBV20-1 to TRBJ2-7; D is ambiguous. Germline-derived CDR1 and CDR2 are DFQATT and SNEGSKA (reference sequence). V was trimmed by 3 bases and J by 1 base, leaving 1 base between them. The CDR3 is 10 amino acids. CDR3 coding DNA: TGCAGTGCTAGGTCCTACGAGCAGTACTTC. Encoded protein: CSARSYEQYF.

In this sample, this clonotype is medium-sized. This chain joins TRBV18 and TRBJ1-1, with TRBD1 identical over 7 bases. J was trimmed by 1 base and V by 6 bases; bases with no gene match: 2. This CDR3 contains 13 residues. Germline lookup yields CDR1 KGHSH and CDR2 LQKENI. DNA of the CDR3: TGTGCCAGCTCGGGGGACAGGAACACTGAAGCTTTCTTT. It codes for CASSGDRNTEAFF.

This clonotype was found a few times. This may stem from a read error, because a much larger clone lies one nucleotide away. The chain uses TRBV6-1 and TRBJ2-2; D not certain. The V gene's germline CDR1 is MNHNS and CDR2 SASEGT. The length of the CDR3 is 10 residues. CDR3 in amino acids: CASGEFELFF. CDR3 coding DNA: TGTGCCAGCGGTGAATTCGAGCTGTTTTTT.

This clonotype was seen ten or more times. V and J are TRBV3-1 and TRBJ1-5; D possibly corresponds to TRBD1 (6 bases). Deletions cut 0 bases from V and 6 bases from J, with 12 bases between. Germline V lookup: CDR1 LGHDT, CDR2 YNNKEL (reference sequence). The CDR3 is made up of 15 amino acids. As DNA, the CDR3 is TGTGCCAGCAGCCAAGACATGGGGGGCGGTCAGCCCCAGCATTTT. This codes for CASSQDMGGGQPQHF.

Remarks on this clonotype: This may come from a read error, since a much larger clone is one base off. It is likely a read error, because the conserved phenylalanine at the end of the CDR3 is missing. The V gene is TRBV7-2, the J gene TRBJ1-1, with a possible D match to TRBD1 (5 bases). CDR1 is SGHTA, CDR2 FQGNSA, per germline. V dropped 0 bases and J dropped 8 bases, with 13 bases sitting between them. There are 14 residues in the CDR3. For the CDR3, the DNA is TGTGCCAGCAGCTTAGCGCGGGGGGGGTTGGAAGCTTTCCTT. Translation gives CASSLARGGLEAFL.

The genes are TRBV19 and TRBJ1-1; D is unclear. The CDR3 covers 14 residues. The V gene's germline CDR1 is LNHDA and CDR2 SQIVND (reference sequence). V lost 1 base, J lost 0 bases, and 6 bases lay in between. CDR3 bases: TGTGCCAGTAGTATAGTGGGCATGAACACTGAAGCTTTCTTT. Translated, it gives CASSIVGMNTEAFF.

In its sample, this clonotype was seen a few times. This may stem from a read error, because a much larger clone lies one nucleotide away. The V gene is TRBV19, the J gene TRBJ2-2, with D possibly matching TRBD1 (8 bases). CDR3 length: 15 residues. CDR1 is LNHDA and CDR2 is SQIVND in the germline V gene (reference sequence). The CDR3 region is CATKRDRSYTGEPFF. The CDR3, as DNA: TGTGCCACCAAGCGGGACAGGTCTTACACCGGGGAGCCGTTTTTT.

V usage is TRBV20-1 and J usage is TRBJ2-5; TRBD2 matches at 12 bases. Trimming removed 3 bases from V and 10 bases from J; junction bases left unmatched: 9. Looked up from germline, CDR1 is DFQATT and CDR2 is SNEGSKA (reference sequence). The CDR3 consists of 14 residues. The DNA for the CDR3 is TGCAGTGCTAGCCTACTAGCGGGGGGAAGAGGCCAGTACTTC. It specifies CSASLLAGGRGQYF.